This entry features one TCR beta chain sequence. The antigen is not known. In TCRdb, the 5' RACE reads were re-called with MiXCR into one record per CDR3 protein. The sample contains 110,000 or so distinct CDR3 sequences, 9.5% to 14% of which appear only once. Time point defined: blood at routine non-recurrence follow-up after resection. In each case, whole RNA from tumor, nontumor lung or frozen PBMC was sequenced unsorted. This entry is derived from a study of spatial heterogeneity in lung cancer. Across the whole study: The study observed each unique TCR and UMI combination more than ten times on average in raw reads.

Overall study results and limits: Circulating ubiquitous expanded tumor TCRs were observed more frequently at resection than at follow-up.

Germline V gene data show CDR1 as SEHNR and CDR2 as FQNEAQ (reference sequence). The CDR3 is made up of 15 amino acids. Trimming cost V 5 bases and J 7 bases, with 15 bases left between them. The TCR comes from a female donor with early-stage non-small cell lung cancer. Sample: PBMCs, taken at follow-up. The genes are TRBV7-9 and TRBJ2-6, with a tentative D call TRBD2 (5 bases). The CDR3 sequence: CASSHAERFANVLTF. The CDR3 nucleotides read TGTGCCAGCAGCCACGCGGAGCGGTTTGCCAACGTCCTGACTTTC.